The 13 T cell receptor beta chains reported below all come from one sample, sequenced in a study of shared clonotypes between healthy human individuals. Here immunoSEQ multiplex PCR was the method, and the copy in TCRdb shows in-frame clones only, minus some. The sample lists about 79,000 clones; 60% to 80% were seen once. The sample was memory CD8+ T cells sorted from blood. The subset denotes: CD45RO+ cells pooled with CCR7-negative TemRA cells. The source of these receptors is a man younger than 40 in good health.

This clone has a count of ten or more. A junction boundary mismatches the germline segment, possibly from a read error. The chain recombines TRBV5-4 with TRBJ2-1, with 11 bases identical to TRBD2. Germline CDR1 SGHNT, CDR2 YYREEE (reference sequence). The CDR3 totals 12 residues. CDR3 sequence: CASSLELAGAVF. DNA of the CDR3: TGTGCCAGCAGCTTGGAACTAGCGGGAGCGGTCTTC.

This clone has a single count. The chain links TRBV5-1 to TRBJ2-5, with D possibly being TRBD2 (6 bases). The CDR3 loop spans 16 amino acids. The germline V and J ends were trimmed by 1 base and 0 bases, with 13 bases remaining between them. The germline V gene has CDR1 SGHRS and CDR2 YFSETQ. The CDR3 bases are TGCGCCAGCAGCTTGCGTGCGGGACTCTACCAAGAGACCCAGTACTTC. Translation: CASSLRAGLYQETQYF.

The chain is built from TRBV9 and TRBJ1-1; D is ambiguous. V lost 0 bases and J lost 5, with 17 bases in between. The germline CDR1 and CDR2 sequences are SGDLS and YYNGEE. The CDR3 runs 16 residues. CDR3 nucleotides: TGTGCCAGCAGCGTAGCTGTTGGGGTTAGTTCGACTGAAGCTTTCTTT. This sequence encodes CASSVAVGVSSTEAFF. Full variable domain (rest looked up from reference TRBV9 and TRBJ1-1): DSGVTQTPKHLITATGQRVTLRCSPRSGDLSVYWYQQSLDQGLQFLIQYYNGEERAKGNILERFSAQQFPDLHSELNLSSLELGDSALYFCASSVAVGVSSTEAFFGQGTRLTVV.

V is TRBV15 and J is TRBJ2-2; no reliable D call. CDR3 length: 14 amino acids. Trimming removed 0 bases from V and 9 bases from J, with 11 bases in between. The germline gives CDR1 LNHNV, CDR2 YYDKDF (reference sequence). The CDR3 region is CATSRDLAHRELFF. The CDR3 nucleotides read TGTGCCACCAGCAGAGATCTCGCACACCGGGAGCTGTTTTTT.

The J gene is TRBJ2-7, the V gene TRBV6-5; possibly TRBD1 or TRBD2 for D (7 bases each). V lost 1 base, J lost 6 bases, and 13 bases lay in between. Germline V gene sequence: CDR1 MNHEY, CDR2 SVGAGI. The CDR3 length is 14 residues. CDR3 DNA sequence: TGTGCCAGCAGTTACTTGACAGGGAGGGGCGAGCAGTACTTC. The encoded protein is CASSYLTGRGEQYF.

This sequence joins TRBV30 and TRBJ2-3; D gene ambiguous. The CDR3 is 15 amino acids. Per the germline V gene, CDR1 is GTSNPN and CDR2 is SVGIG (reference sequence). Trimming shortened V by 4 bases and J by 4 bases, and 18 bases separated the two germline ends. The DNA for the CDR3 is TGTGCCTGGAAGTTTGGTCTAGTTTCCCCAGATACGCAGTATTTT. Its translation is CAWKFGLVSPDTQYF.

This clone has a handful of counts. The chain carries TRBV14 and TRBJ1-4; D is uncertain. V was clipped by 0 bases and J by 8 bases, with 13 bases between them. The CDR3 length is 15 residues. Germline CDR1 is SGHDN and CDR2 is FVKESK. CDR3 coding DNA: TGTGCCAGCAGCCAAGATCCCACGCTGGGCGAAAAACTGTTTTTT. This sequence encodes CASSQDPTLGEKLFF.

The chain links TRBV10-1 to TRBJ2-3; possible D gene TRBD1, 6 bases. V was clipped by 4 bases and J by 6 bases, with 14 bases between them. The CDR3 sequence is 14 residues long. Per the germline V gene, CDR1 is WNHNN and CDR2 is SYGVQD (reference sequence). The CDR3 spells CASSAGTTADTQYF. DNA for the CDR3: TGCGCCAGCAGTGCCGGGACAACCGCCGATACGCAGTATTTT.

The chain joins TRBV28 to TRBJ2-5, with 8 positions matching TRBD1. The V gene's germline CDR1 is MDHEN and CDR2 SYDVKM. The ends lost 1 base at V and 2 bases at J; junction bases unmatched: 6. The CDR3 runs to 16 residues. CDR3 in DNA: TGTGCCAGCAGTTTATCATGGGACAGGACTCAAGAGACCCAGTACTTC. It translates to CASSLSWDRTQETQYF.

This rearrangement joins TRBV28 to TRBJ2-1; 8 bases match TRBD1. The CDR3 consists of 12 residues. CDR1 is MDHEN, CDR2 SYDVKM, per germline. Trimming took 8 bases from V and 8 from J; bases not matched to a gene: 5. Written as DNA, the CDR3 is TGTGCCAGCGGATCAGGGGGCCATGAGCAGTTCTTC. Its translation: CASGSGGHEQFF.

This clone was observed once. This chain uses TRBV25-1 with TRBJ2-1; D possibly corresponds to TRBD2 (6 bases). V gave up 7 bases and J gave up 3 bases, with 19 bases separating them. The CDR3 sequence is 16 residues long. CDR1 and CDR2 (germline): MGHDK, SYGVNS. CDR3 bases: TGTGCCAGCACGAAAGCTCCCGGGACTCACTACAATGAGCAGTTCTTC. Its protein product is CASTKAPGTHYNEQFF.

The V gene is TRBV2, the J gene TRBJ2-7; TRBD2 matches 9 bases. Germline values: CDR1 SNHLY, CDR2 FYNNEI. Trimming cost V 8 bases and J 3 bases; bases outside gene matches: 2. CDR3 length: 12 residues. The CDR3 nucleotides are TGTGCCAGCGGACTAGCGATCTACGAGCAGTACTTC. Translation gives CASGLAIYEQYF.

This sequence joins TRBV19 and TRBJ2-7; D is unresolved. In germline, CDR1 is LNHDA, CDR2 SQIVND (reference sequence). The CDR3 contains 13 residues. Between the trimmed V and J ends, which lost 5 bases and 2 bases, there was a span of 10 bases. CDR3 amino acids: CASSRTVTYEQYF. CDR3 nucleotides: TGTGCCAGTAGTCGGACGGTTACCTACGAGCAGTACTTC.